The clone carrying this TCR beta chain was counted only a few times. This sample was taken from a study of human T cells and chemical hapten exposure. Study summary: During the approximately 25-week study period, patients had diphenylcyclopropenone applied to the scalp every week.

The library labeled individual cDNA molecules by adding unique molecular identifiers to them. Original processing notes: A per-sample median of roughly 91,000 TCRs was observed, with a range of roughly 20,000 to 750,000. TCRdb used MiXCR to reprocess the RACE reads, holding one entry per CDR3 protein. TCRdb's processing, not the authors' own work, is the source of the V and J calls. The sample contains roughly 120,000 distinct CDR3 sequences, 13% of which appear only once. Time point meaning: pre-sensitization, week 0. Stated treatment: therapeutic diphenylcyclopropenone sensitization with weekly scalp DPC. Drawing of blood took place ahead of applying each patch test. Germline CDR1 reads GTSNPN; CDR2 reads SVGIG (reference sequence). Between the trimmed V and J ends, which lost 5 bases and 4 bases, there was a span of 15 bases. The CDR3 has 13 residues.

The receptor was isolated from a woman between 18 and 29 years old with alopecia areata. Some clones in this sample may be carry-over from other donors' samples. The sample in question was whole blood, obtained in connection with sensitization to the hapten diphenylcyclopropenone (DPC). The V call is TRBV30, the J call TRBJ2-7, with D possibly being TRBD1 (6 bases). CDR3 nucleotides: TGTGCCTGGGAAAAACAGGGCTATTACGAGCAGTACTTC. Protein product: CAWEKQGYYEQYF.